These T cell receptor beta chains were read from a single sample in a study of CD8 T cells in Susac syndrome. TCRdb fed the immunoSEQ multiplex PCR reads into MiXCR, producing one record per CDR3 protein. In the table there are 330,000 or so distinct CDR3 sequences, around 89% of which are singletons. Sequencing was carried out using CD8+ T cells from PBMCs. Receptors originate from a human donor with multiple sclerosis. The CDR3 runs from the conserved cysteine through the conserved F or W. Each record gives: V gene, D gene, clone size, J gene, CDR3 DNA, CDR3 protein. The D gene is left open where the match is weak. Size is omitted from some rows. Given values are once, few, many or a class for expanded clones.

TRBV30	TRBD2	NA	TRBJ2-1	TGTGCCTTGGGGACTAGCGTCAATGAGCAGTTCTTC	CALGTSVNEQFF
TRBV7-9	TRBD1	NA	TRBJ1-6	TGTGCCAGCAGCTGGACAGGGGGTAATTCACCCCTCCACTTT	CASSWTGGNSPLHF
TRBV27	TRBD2	NA	TRBJ2-3	TGTGCCAGCAGTCTACTCACAGCGGGAATCACACATACGCAGTATTTT	CASSLLTAGITHTQYF
TRBV28	NA	NA	TRBJ2-7	TGTGCCAGCAGTTTGAGGCTAGCATCCCACGAGCAGTACTTC	CASSLRLASHEQYF
TRBV27	TRBD1	NA	TRBJ1-4	TGTGCCAGCAGGACAGGGCCTAATGAAAAACTGTTTTTT	CASRTGPNEKLFF
TRBV27	NA	NA	TRBJ1-5	TGTGCCAGCAGTTTGGGGGCACGGCAGCCCCAGCATTTT	CASSLGARQPQHF
TRBV6-2/TRBV6-3	NA	NA	TRBJ2-1	TGTGCCAGCAGTTACCAGGGCAATGAGCAGTTCTTC	CASSYQGNEQFF
TRBV11-3	TRBD2	NA	TRBJ2-2	TGTGCCAGCAGCTCCGGGACTAGCGGGACGAACACCGGGGAGCTGTTTTTT	CASSSGTSGTNTGELFF
TRBV20-1	NA	NA	TRBJ2-7	TGCAGTGCGAAGGGGGGCCAATCCTACGAGCAGTACTTC	CSAKGGQSYEQYF
TRBV20-1	NA	NA	TRBJ2-1	TGCAGTGCTCCCGGCGGGGCGTTTATTCGGGAGCAGTTCTTC	CSAPGGAFIREQFF
TRBV12-3/TRBV12-4	NA	NA	TRBJ2-1	TGTGCCAGCAGCCTCCTTGCCCATAGCTCCTACAATGAGCAGTTCTTC	CASSLLAHSSYNEQFF
TRBV20-1	NA	NA	TRBJ1-6	TGCAGTGCTAGAGATAATGAGAGCTCCTATAATTCACCCCTCCACTTT	CSARDNESSYNSPLHF
TRBV6-2/TRBV6-3	NA	NA	TRBJ2-6	TGTGCCATCCGACGTGAGGCTGGGGCCAACGTCCTGACTTTC	CAIRREAGANVLTF
TRBV30	NA	NA	TRBJ2-7	TGTGCCTGGAGCTTCGGGGTATACGAGCAGTACTTC	CAWSFGVYEQYF
TRBV4-3	NA	NA	TRBJ2-7	TGCGCCAGCAGCCAAGATTACCGGTCCTACGAGCAGTACTTC	CASSQDYRSYEQYF
TRBV4-1	NA	NA	TRBJ1-3	TGCGCCAGCAGCCAAGGTCGTGGCACCATATATTTT	CASSQGRGTIYF
TRBV20-1	NA	NA	TRBJ1-3	TGCAGTGCTAGAGCCAGCATTCGGGGGGCGCGAGGAAACACCATATATTTT	CSARASIRGARGNTIYF
TRBV28	TRBD1	once	TRBJ2-3	TGTGCCAGTAGCCCGGGACAGGTCAGCACAGATACGCAGTATTTT	CASSPGQVSTDTQYF
TRBV20-1	NA	once	TRBJ2-2	TGCAGTGCTCGACAGATTCTCGCGAACACCGGGGAGCTGTTTTTT	CSARQILANTGELFF
TRBV4-3	NA	NA	TRBJ2-6	TGCGCCAGCAGCCAAGAGGGACAAAACTCTGGGGCCAACGTCCTGACTTTC	CASSQEGQNSGANVLTF
TRBV20-1	TRBD1	NA	TRBJ2-7	TGCAGTGCTAGACCCACGGACCAGGGGGCAGGGGAGCAGTACTTC	CSARPTDQGAGEQYF
TRBV7-2	NA	NA	TRBJ2-7	TGTGCCAGCGGGTCCCCTACTAGTTCATACTACGAGCAGTACTTC	CASGSPTSSYYEQYF
TRBV30	TRBD1	NA	TRBJ1-1	TGTGCCTGGAAAGTGGGGGCAGGGGGCACTGAAGCTTTCTTT	CAWKVGAGGTEAFF
TRBV6-1	NA	NA	TRBJ1-5	TGTGCCAGCAGTGAAACTTTTCAGGGCAGACAGCCCCAGCATTTT	CASSETFQGRQPQHF
TRBV7-8	TRBD2	NA	TRBJ2-5	TGTGCCAGCAGGCTCCAACCGGGACTAGCGGGAGAAGAGACCCAGTACTTC	CASRLQPGLAGEETQYF
TRBV7-3	TRBD1	NA	TRBJ2-1	TGTGCCAGCAGCCACGGGACAGGGATTTACAATGAGCAGTTCTTC	CASSHGTGIYNEQFF
TRBV7-9	NA	NA	TRBJ1-2	TGTGCCAGCAGATCATCAGGGGTATCGGACTATGGCTACACCTTC	CASRSSGVSDYGYTF
TRBV6-2/TRBV6-3	NA	NA	TRBJ1-1	TGTGCCAGCAGTTACTCGATGGAGGGCCAGGGTGAAGCTTTCTTT	CASSYSMEGQGEAFF
TRBV25-1	NA	NA	TRBJ2-5	TGTGCCAGCAGTGAGACAGCAAACCAAGAGACCCAGTACTTC	CASSETANQETQYF
TRBV13	NA	NA	TRBJ2-3	TGTGCCAGCAGCTTGGGGACCTCGGCAGATACGCAGTATTTT	CASSLGTSADTQYF
TRBV30	NA	NA	TRBJ2-7	TGTGCCTGCACAGGGTCCGGGGAGCAGTACTTC	CACTGSGEQYF
TRBV7-2	NA	NA	TRBJ2-7	TGTGCCAGCAGCCTACGAGGGGCGTTAGAGCAGTACTTC	CASSLRGALEQYF
TRBV7-2	NA	NA	TRBJ1-1	TGTGCCCCGGGGACGCCTGAAGCTTTCTTT	CAPGTPEAFF
TRBV29-1	NA	NA	TRBJ1-2	TGCAGCGTCCCGGACAGAGCCTATGGCTACACCTTC	CSVPDRAYGYTF
TRBV28	TRBD2	NA	TRBJ2-7	TGTGCCAGCAGTTTCTACGGGACTAGCGGGGCGTCCGAGCAGTACTTC	CASSFYGTSGASEQYF
TRBV7-9	NA	NA	TRBJ2-2	TGTGCCAGCAGCTTAGAGCTTAGGGGCACCGGGGAGCTGTTTTTT	CASSLELRGTGELFF
TRBV24-1	TRBD2	few	TRBJ2-5	TGTGCCACCAGCGAGGGGAGGACTAGCGCGGGAGCTTTACAAGAGACCCAGTACTTC	CATSEGRTSAGALQETQYF
TRBV7-9	TRBD1	NA	TRBJ2-2	TGTGCCAGCAGCTCATTGGACAGGCTGCTGGGCACCGGGGAGCTGTTTTTT	CASSSLDRLLGTGELFF
TRBV2	NA	NA	TRBJ1-5	TGTGCCAGCAAGGGGAGAGGGACTCAGCCCCAGCATTTT	CASKGRGTQPQHF
TRBV4-3	TRBD2	NA	TRBJ2-7	TGCGCCAGCAGCCACGGACTAGCGGGAGACTACGAGCAGTACTTC	CASSHGLAGDYEQYF
TRBV20-1	TRBD1	NA	TRBJ1-1	TGCAGTGCCTCCGAGGGGGCCGGCACTGAAGCTTTCTTT	CSASEGAGTEAFF
TRBV27	NA	NA	TRBJ1-5	TGTGCCAGCAGTTCTGGGTCCGGTCAGCCCCAGCATTTT	CASSSGSGQPQHF
TRBV6-2/TRBV6-3	TRBD2	NA	TRBJ2-7	TGTGCCAGCAGCCCCCCGTGGGGGGAGGGCCAGGGCGAGCAGTACTTC	CASSPPWGEGQGEQYF
TRBV27	NA	NA	TRBJ2-7	TGTGCCAGCAGTTTATCGGTGGGCGTCCGCTCCTACGAGCAGTACTTC	CASSLSVGVRSYEQYF
TRBV20-1	NA	NA	TRBJ1-5	TGCAGTGCTAGGGCGCAGGTTAGCAATCAGCCCCAGCATTTT	CSARAQVSNQPQHF
TRBV4-3	TRBD2	NA	TRBJ2-1	TGCGCCAGCAGCCAAGTCCCGCCGGGACTAGCGTCCAATGAGCAGTTCTTC	CASSQVPPGLASNEQFF
TRBV2	NA	few	TRBJ2-7	TGTGCCAGCAGTGGCGGGTACGAGCAGTACTTC	CASSGGYEQYF
TRBV10-3	NA	NA	TRBJ2-5	TGTGCCATCAGTGAGACCGGCAACGAGGGACAGACCCAGTACTTC	CAISETGNEGQTQYF
TRBV13	TRBD2	NA	TRBJ2-7	TGTGCCAGCAGCCTATTCACTAGCGGGGGGAACTACGAGCAGTACTTC	CASSLFTSGGNYEQYF
TRBV4-3	TRBD1	NA	TRBJ2-1	TGCGCCAGCAGCCAAGATCAGGGGGAGCGACAGTGGGAGCAGTTCTTC	CASSQDQGERQWEQFF
TRBV5-6	TRBD2	NA	TRBJ2-1	TGTGCCAGCAGCCGTTCCGGGAGCGGGGGCGATGAGCAGTTCTTC	CASSRSGSGGDEQFF
TRBV28	TRBD1	once	TRBJ1-5	TGTGCCAGCAGTCCAGGGGGCGCGGGCAATCAGCCCCAGCATTTT	CASSPGGAGNQPQHF
TRBV4-1	NA	NA	TRBJ2-1	TGCGCCAGCAGCCAAGTGGGCAGGGGCCCTTACAATGAGCAGTTCTTC	CASSQVGRGPYNEQFF